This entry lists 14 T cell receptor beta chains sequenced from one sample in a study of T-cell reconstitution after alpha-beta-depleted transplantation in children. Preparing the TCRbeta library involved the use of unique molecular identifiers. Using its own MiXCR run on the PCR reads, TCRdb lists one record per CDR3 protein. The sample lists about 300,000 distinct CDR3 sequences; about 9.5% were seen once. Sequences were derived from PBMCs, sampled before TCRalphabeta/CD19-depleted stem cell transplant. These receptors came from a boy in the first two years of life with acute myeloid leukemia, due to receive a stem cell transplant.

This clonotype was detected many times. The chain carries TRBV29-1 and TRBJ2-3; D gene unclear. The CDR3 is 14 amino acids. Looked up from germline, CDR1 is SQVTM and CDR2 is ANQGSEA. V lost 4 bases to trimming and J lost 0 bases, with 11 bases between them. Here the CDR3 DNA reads TGCAGCGTTGCGACTGATGGTAGCACAGATACGCAGTATTTT. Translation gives CSVATDGSTDTQYF.

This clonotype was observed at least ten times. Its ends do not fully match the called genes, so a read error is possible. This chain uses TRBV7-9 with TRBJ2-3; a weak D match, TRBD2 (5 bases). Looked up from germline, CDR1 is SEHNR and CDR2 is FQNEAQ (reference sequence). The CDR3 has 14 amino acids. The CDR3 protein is CASRLASPTDTQYF. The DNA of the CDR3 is TGTGCCAGCAGGTTAGCGTCCCCCACAGATACGCAGTATTTT.

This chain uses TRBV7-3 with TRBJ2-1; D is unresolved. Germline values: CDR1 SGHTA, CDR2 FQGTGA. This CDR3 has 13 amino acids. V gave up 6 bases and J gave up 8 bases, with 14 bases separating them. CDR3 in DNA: TGTGCCAGCAGTCCCAACACGGGTTATGAGCAGTTCTTC. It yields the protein CASSPNTGYEQFF.

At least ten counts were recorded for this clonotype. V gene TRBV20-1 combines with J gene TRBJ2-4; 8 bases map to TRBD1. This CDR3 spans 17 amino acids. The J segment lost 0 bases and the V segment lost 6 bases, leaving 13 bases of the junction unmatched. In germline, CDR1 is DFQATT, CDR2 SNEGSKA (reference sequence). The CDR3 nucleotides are TGCAGTGCCCCCAAACAGGGGGGCCAATTAGCCAAAAACATTCAGTACTTC. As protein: CSAPKQGGQLAKNIQYF.

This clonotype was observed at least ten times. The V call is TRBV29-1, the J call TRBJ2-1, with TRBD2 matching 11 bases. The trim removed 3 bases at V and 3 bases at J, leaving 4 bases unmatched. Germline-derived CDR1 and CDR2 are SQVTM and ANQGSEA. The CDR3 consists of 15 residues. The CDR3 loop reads CSVDSLAGGYNEQFF. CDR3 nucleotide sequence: TGCAGCGTTGACAGCCTAGCGGGGGGCTACAATGAGCAGTTCTTC.

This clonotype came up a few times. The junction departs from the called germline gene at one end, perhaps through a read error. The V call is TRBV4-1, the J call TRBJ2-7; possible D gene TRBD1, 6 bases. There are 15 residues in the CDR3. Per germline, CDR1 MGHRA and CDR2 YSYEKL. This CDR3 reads CASSQVTGSSDEQYF. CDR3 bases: TGCGCCAGCAGCCAAGTTACAGGGTCCTCCGACGAGCAGTACTTC.

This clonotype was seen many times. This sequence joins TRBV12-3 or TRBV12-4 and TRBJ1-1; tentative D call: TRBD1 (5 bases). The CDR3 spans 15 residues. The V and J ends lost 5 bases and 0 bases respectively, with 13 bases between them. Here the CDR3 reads CASSETGFMNTEAFF. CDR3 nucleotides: TGTGCCAGCAGTGAAACAGGTTTCATGAACACTGAAGCTTTCTTT.

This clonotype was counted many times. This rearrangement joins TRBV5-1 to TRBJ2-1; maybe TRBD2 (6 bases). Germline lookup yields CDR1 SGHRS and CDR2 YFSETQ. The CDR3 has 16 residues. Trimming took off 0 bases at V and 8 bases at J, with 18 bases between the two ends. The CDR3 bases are TGCGCCAGCAGCTTGGCCTGGCTATCGGGAGACGATGAGCAGTTCTTC. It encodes CASSLAWLSGDDEQFF.

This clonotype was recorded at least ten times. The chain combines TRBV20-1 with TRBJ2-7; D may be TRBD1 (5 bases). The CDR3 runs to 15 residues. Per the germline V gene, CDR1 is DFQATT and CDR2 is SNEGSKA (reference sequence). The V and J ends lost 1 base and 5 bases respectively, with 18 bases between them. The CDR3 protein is CSARVGIPIRDEQYF. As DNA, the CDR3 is TGCAGTGCTAGAGTAGGGATCCCGATCAGGGACGAGCAGTACTTC.

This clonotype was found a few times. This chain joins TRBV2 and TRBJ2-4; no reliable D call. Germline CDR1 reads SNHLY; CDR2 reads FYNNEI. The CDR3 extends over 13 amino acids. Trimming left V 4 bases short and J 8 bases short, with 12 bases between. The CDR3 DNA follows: TGTGCCAGCAGTGGGGCCCAAGGATACATTCAGTACTTC. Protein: CASSGAQGYIQYF.

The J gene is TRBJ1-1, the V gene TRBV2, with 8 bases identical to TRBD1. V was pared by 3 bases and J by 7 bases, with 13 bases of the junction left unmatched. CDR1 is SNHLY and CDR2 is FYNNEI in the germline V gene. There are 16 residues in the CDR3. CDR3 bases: TGTGCCAGCAGTGACTGGCAGGGGGCGCGGAGGGATGAAGCTTTCTTT. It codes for CASSDWQGARRDEAFF.

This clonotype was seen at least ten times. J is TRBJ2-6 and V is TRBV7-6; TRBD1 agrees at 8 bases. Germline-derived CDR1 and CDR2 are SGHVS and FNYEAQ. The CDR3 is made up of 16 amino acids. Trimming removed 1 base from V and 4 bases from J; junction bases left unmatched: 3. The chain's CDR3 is CASSLDRGSGANVLTF. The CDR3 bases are TGTGCCAGCAGCTTAGACAGGGGGTCCGGGGCCAACGTCCTGACTTTC.

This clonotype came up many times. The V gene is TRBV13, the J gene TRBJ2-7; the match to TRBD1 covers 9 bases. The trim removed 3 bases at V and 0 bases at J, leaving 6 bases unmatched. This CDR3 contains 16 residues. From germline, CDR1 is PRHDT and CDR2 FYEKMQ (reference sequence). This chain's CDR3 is CASSFSRTGASYEQYF. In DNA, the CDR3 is TGTGCCAGCAGCTTCTCCCGGACAGGGGCCTCCTACGAGCAGTACTTC.

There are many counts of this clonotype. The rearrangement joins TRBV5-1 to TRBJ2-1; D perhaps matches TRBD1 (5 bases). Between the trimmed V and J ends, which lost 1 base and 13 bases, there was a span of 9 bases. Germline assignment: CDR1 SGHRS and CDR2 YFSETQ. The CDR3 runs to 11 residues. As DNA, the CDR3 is TGCGCCAGCAGCTTGCAGGGAAGTCAGTTCTTC. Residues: CASSLQGSQFF.